The rows below give T cell receptor beta chains drawn from one sample of a study of vaccination and CD4 T cells after COVID-19. TCRdb ran MiXCR on the PCR reads and lists one entry per CDR3 protein. The sample has about 16,000 distinct CDR3 sequences, approximately 77% seen once. These receptors are not linked to any known antigen. Sequenced material: CD4+ T cells from blood, cultured in vitro, taken after SARS-CoV-2 vaccination. These receptors were taken from a human donor who received a COVID-19 vaccine. Each CDR3 is given with its conserved first and last residue. Each record gives: D gene, V gene, J gene, clone size, CDR3 protein, CDR3 DNA. The D gene is left open where the match is weak. Size is omitted from some rows. Given values are once, few, many or a class for expanded clones.

D: NA
V: TRBV24-1
J: TRBJ2-3
size: few
CDR3: CATSDPSVGTDTQYF
DNA: TGTGCCACCAGTGACCCAAGTGTCGGCACAGATACGCAGTATTTT

D: NA
V: TRBV19
J: TRBJ1-6
size: NA
CDR3: CASRNRVGDSPLHF
DNA: TGTGCCAGTAGGAACAGGGTAGGGGATTCACCCCTCCACTTT

D: NA
V: TRBV5-4
J: TRBJ2-2
size: once
CDR3: CASSSLRGTGELFF
DNA: TGTGCCAGCAGCAGCCTAAGGGGCACCGGGGAGCTGTTTTTT

D: NA
V: TRBV20-1
J: TRBJ2-4
size: once
CDR3: CSASGARQNIQYF
DNA: TGCAGTGCTAGTGGGGCCCGCCAAAACATTCAGTACTTC

D: TRBD2
V: TRBV9
J: TRBJ2-4
size: NA
CDR3: CASSPPGLAGGKNIQYF
DNA: TGTGCCAGCAGCCCTCCGGGACTAGCGGGGGGCAAAAACATTCAGTACTTC

D: NA
V: TRBV15
J: TRBJ1-5
size: few
CDR3: CATSRDPSGGQPQHF
DNA: TGTGCCACCAGCAGAGATCCATCGGGGGGTCAGCCCCAGCATTTT

D: TRBD1
V: TRBV20-1
J: TRBJ2-1
size: NA
CDR3: CSASSARQGNNEQFF
DNA: TGCAGTGCTAGTTCCGCGAGACAGGGGAACAATGAGCAGTTCTTC

D: NA
V: TRBV7-8
J: TRBJ1-1
size: few
CDR3: CASSLVGSQGNTEAFF
DNA: TGTGCCAGCAGCTTAGTTGGTTCACAGGGGAACACTGAAGCTTTCTTT

D: NA
V: TRBV24-1
J: TRBJ1-5
size: once
CDR3: CATSDPGNHQPQHF
DNA: TGTGCCACCAGTGATCCGGGGAACCATCAGCCCCAGCATTTT

D: TRBD2
V: TRBV20-1
J: TRBJ2-2
size: NA
CDR3: CSAREVAGPNTGELFF
DNA: TGCAGTGCTAGAGAGGTAGCGGGTCCCAACACCGGGGAGCTGTTTTTT

D: NA
V: TRBV24-1
J: TRBJ2-3
size: NA
CDR3: CATSDLQPTTTDTQYF
DNA: TGTGCCACCAGTGATTTGCAACCGACCACCACAGATACGCAGTATTTT

D: TRBD1
V: TRBV27
J: TRBJ1-2
size: once
CDR3: CASSFNPDRIYGYTF
DNA: TGTGCCAGCAGTTTCAACCCGGACAGGATTTATGGCTACACCTTC

D: NA
V: TRBV6-5
J: TRBJ1-1
size: NA
CDR3: CASSYSSGAGGTEAFF
DNA: TGTGCCAGCAGTTACTCGTCGGGGGCGGGGGGCACTGAAGCTTTCTTT

D: NA
V: TRBV12-2
J: TRBJ1-5
size: NA
CDR3: CASRFTGDGQPQHF
DNA: TGTGCAAGTCGCTTCACAGGGGATGGTCAGCCCCAGCATTTT

D: TRBD2
V: TRBV2
J: TRBJ2-7
size: NA
CDR3: CASTPGGLREQYF
DNA: TGTGCCAGCACCCCGGGGGGGCTTCGGGAGCAGTACTTC

D: NA
V: TRBV7-6
J: TRBJ1-3
size: NA
CDR3: CASSLRLRGNSGNTIYF
DNA: TGTGCCAGCAGCCTACGACTGCGGGGTAACTCTGGAAACACCATATATTTT

D: NA
V: TRBV7-9
J: TRBJ2-3
size: NA
CDR3: CASSLEWASTDTQYF
DNA: TGTGCCAGCAGCTTAGAATGGGCGAGCACAGATACGCAGTATTTT

D: NA
V: TRBV10-3
J: TRBJ1-2
size: few
CDR3: CAINSNDYGYTF
DNA: TGTGCCATCAATAGTAACGACTATGGCTACACCTTC

D: NA
V: TRBV27
J: TRBJ2-7
size: NA
CDR3: CASRSLVSYEQYF
DNA: TGTGCCAGCAGATCTCTGGTCTCCTACGAGCAGTACTTC

D: NA
V: TRBV11-3
J: TRBJ1-3
size: NA
CDR3: CASSPGTSGNTIYF
DNA: TGTGCCAGCAGCCCAGGGACATCTGGAAACACCATATATTTT

D: NA
V: TRBV20-1
J: TRBJ1-2
size: NA
CDR3: CSARGTFPPFGYTF
DNA: TGCAGTGCTAGGGGGACATTCCCTCCGTTTGGCTACACCTTC

D: NA
V: TRBV7-9
J: TRBJ1-4
size: once
CDR3: CASSSRVLGEKLFF
DNA: TGTGCCAGCAGCTCCAGGGTACTTGGGGAAAAACTGTTTTTT

D: NA
V: TRBV5-1
J: TRBJ2-5
size: NA
CDR3: CASSLGTAGQETQYF
DNA: TGCGCCAGCAGCTTGGGAACCGCGGGCCAAGAGACCCAGTACTTC

D: NA
V: TRBV12-3/TRBV12-4
J: TRBJ1-5
size: NA
CDR3: CVSSELSNQPQHF
DNA: TGTGTCAGCAGTGAACTGAGCAATCAGCCCCAGCATTTT

D: NA
V: TRBV15
J: TRBJ1-1
size: NA
CDR3: CATGADFNTEAFF
DNA: TGTGCCACCGGGGCAGATTTTAACACTGAAGCTTTCTTT

D: NA
V: TRBV2
J: TRBJ1-3
size: NA
CDR3: CASSLQGALGNTIYF
DNA: TGTGCCAGCAGTTTACAGGGCGCGCTAGGAAACACCATATATTTT

D: NA
V: TRBV11-3
J: TRBJ2-7
size: NA
CDR3: CASSLVRDTYEQYF
DNA: TGTGCCAGCAGCTTAGTCCGGGATACCTACGAGCAGTACTTC

D: NA
V: TRBV5-1
J: TRBJ2-5
size: few
CDR3: CASSLNRQETQYF
DNA: TGCGCCAGCAGCTTAAACAGGCAAGAGACCCAGTACTTC

D: TRBD1
V: TRBV27
J: TRBJ1-6
size: NA
CDR3: CASSFRDSFSYNSPLHF
DNA: TGTGCCAGCAGTTTTCGGGACAGTTTCTCCTATAATTCACCCCTCCACTTT

D: TRBD1
V: TRBV11-2
J: TRBJ1-5
size: NA
CDR3: CASSLLTGDQPQHF
DNA: TGTGCCAGCAGCCTATTGACAGGGGATCAGCCCCAGCATTTT

D: NA
V: TRBV7-9
J: TRBJ1-2
size: NA
CDR3: CASSLRRDPGSGYTF
DNA: TGTGCCAGCAGCTTACGCAGGGACCCGGGATCTGGCTACACCTTC

D: TRBD2
V: TRBV20-1
J: TRBJ2-1
size: few
CDR3: CSATRGGPDNEQFF
DNA: TGCAGTGCTACTCGCGGGGGGCCCGACAATGAGCAGTTCTTC

D: NA
V: TRBV12-3/TRBV12-4
J: TRBJ1-5
size: NA
CDR3: CASYPGAGSNQPQHF
DNA: TGTGCCAGCTACCCCGGGGCGGGAAGCAATCAGCCCCAGCATTTT

D: NA
V: TRBV19
J: TRBJ2-2
size: NA
CDR3: CASSFQGGRNTGELFF
DNA: TGTGCCAGTAGTTTCCAAGGGGGGAGGAACACCGGGGAGCTGTTTTTT

D: NA
V: TRBV12-3/TRBV12-4
J: TRBJ1-2
size: NA
CDR3: CASSLAGDGNYGYTF
DNA: TGTGCCAGCAGTTTAGCGGGGGACGGAAACTATGGCTACACCTTC

D: TRBD1
V: TRBV27
J: TRBJ1-4
size: NA
CDR3: CASSRIQGTSEKLFF
DNA: TGTGCCAGCAGCCGCATACAGGGGACGAGTGAAAAACTGTTTTTT

D: TRBD1
V: TRBV19
J: TRBJ1-5
size: NA
CDR3: CASSIDRQGYQPQHF
DNA: TGTGCCAGTAGTATAGATCGACAGGGCTATCAGCCCCAGCATTTT

D: NA
V: TRBV6-1
J: TRBJ1-2
size: NA
CDR3: CASSDSGHYGYTF
DNA: TGTGCCAGCAGTGACTCAGGGCACTATGGCTACACCTTC

D: NA
V: TRBV2
J: TRBJ2-1
size: NA
CDR3: CASRGIYNEQFF
DNA: TGTGCCAGCAGGGGGATCTACAATGAGCAGTTCTTC

D: TRBD2
V: TRBV20-1
J: TRBJ2-5
size: NA
CDR3: CSASALAGGRDQETQYF
DNA: TGCAGTGCTAGCGCACTAGCGGGGGGACGAGACCAAGAGACCCAGTACTTC

D: NA
V: TRBV7-9
J: TRBJ2-5
size: NA
CDR3: CASSLVPDRSQETQYF
DNA: TGTGCCAGCAGCTTAGTACCGGACAGAAGCCAAGAGACCCAGTACTTC

D: NA
V: TRBV11-3
J: TRBJ2-5
size: NA
CDR3: CASSRRQGGETQYF
DNA: TGTGCCAGCAGCCGCAGACAGGGAGGGGAGACCCAGTACTTC

D: TRBD1
V: TRBV18
J: TRBJ2-7
size: NA
CDR3: CASSRDRGDEQYF
DNA: TGTGCCAGCTCACGGGACAGGGGGGACGAGCAGTACTTC

D: TRBD1
V: TRBV6-2/TRBV6-3
J: TRBJ1-4
size: NA
CDR3: CASSYGLRGPATNEKLFF
DNA: TGTGCCAGCAGTTACGGTTTGAGGGGGCCTGCAACTAATGAAAAACTGTTTTTT

D: TRBD2
V: TRBV7-6
J: TRBJ2-5
size: NA
CDR3: CASRAGVQETQYF
DNA: TGTGCCAGCAGGGCGGGGGTACAAGAGACCCAGTACTTC

D: TRBD1
V: TRBV7-3
J: TRBJ2-3
size: NA
CDR3: CASSPAATGAGADTQYF
DNA: TGTGCCAGCAGTCCAGCCGCGACAGGGGCGGGTGCAGATACGCAGTATTTT

D: NA
V: TRBV6-1
J: TRBJ1-2
size: NA
CDR3: CASSGQSNGYGYTF
DNA: TGTGCCAGCAGTGGACAGTCAAATGGCTATGGCTACACCTTC

D: NA
V: TRBV5-1
J: TRBJ2-3
size: NA
CDR3: CASSLEPAQQDTQYF
DNA: TGCGCCAGCAGCCTGGAGCCAGCGCAGCAAGATACGCAGTATTTT

D: NA
V: TRBV7-8
J: TRBJ2-3
size: NA
CDR3: CASSLVSGGPTDTQYF
DNA: TGTGCCAGCAGCTTAGTATCGGGGGGCCCCACAGATACGCAGTATTTT

D: NA
V: TRBV11-2
J: TRBJ2-3
size: few
CDR3: CASSLGARTDTQYF
DNA: TGTGCCAGCAGCTTGGGAGCCCGCACAGATACGCAGTATTTT

D: NA
V: TRBV7-2
J: TRBJ1-1
size: NA
CDR3: CASSLGRRGNTEAFF
DNA: TGTGCCAGCAGCTTAGGGCGGCGAGGGAACACTGAAGCTTTCTTT

D: NA
V: TRBV20-1
J: TRBJ1-2
size: NA
CDR3: CSARDQGAGGYTF
DNA: TGCAGTGCTAGAGATCAAGGGGCTGGCGGCTACACCTTC

D: NA
V: TRBV7-2
J: TRBJ1-2
size: few
CDR3: CASSLDFEGGYTF
DNA: TGTGCCAGCAGCTTAGACTTCGAAGGCGGCTACACCTTC

D: NA
V: TRBV20-1
J: TRBJ1-6
size: NA
CDR3: CSATDRTYNSPLHF
DNA: TGCAGTGCCACCGACAGGACCTATAATTCACCCCTCCACTTT

D: NA
V: TRBV30
J: TRBJ2-1
size: NA
CDR3: CAWNPTSSYNEQFF
DNA: TGTGCCTGGAACCCGACTAGCTCCTACAATGAGCAGTTCTTC